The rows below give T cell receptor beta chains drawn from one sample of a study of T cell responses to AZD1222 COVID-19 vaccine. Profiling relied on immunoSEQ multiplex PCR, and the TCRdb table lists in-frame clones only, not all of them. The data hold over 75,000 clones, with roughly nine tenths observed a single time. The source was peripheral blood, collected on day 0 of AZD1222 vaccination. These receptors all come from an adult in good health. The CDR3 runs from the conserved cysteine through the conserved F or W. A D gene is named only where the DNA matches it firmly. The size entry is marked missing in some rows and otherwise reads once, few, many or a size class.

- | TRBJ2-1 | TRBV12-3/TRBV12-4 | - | CASSDTGLWQFF | TGTGCCAGCAGTGATACCGGCCTCTGGCAGTTCTTC
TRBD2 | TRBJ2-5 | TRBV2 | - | CASSRLAGHSGETQYF | TGTGCCAGCAGCCGACTAGCGGGGCATTCCGGAGAGACCCAGTACTTC
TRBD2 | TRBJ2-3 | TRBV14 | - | CASSHRTSGRYADTQYF | TGTGCCAGCAGCCATAGAACTAGCGGGAGGTATGCAGATACGCAGTATTTT
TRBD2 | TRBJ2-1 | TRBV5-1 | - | CASSRGLAGGLGSSYNEQFF | TGCGCCAGCAGCAGGGGACTAGCGGGGGGGCTCGGCAGCTCCTACAATGAGCAGTTCTTC
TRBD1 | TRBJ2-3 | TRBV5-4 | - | CASSSPTGASTDTQYF | TGTGCCAGCAGCTCGCCGACAGGGGCGAGCACAGATACGCAGTATTTT
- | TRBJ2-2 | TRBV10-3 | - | CAISVRDSGTGELFF | TGTGCCATCAGTGTTCGGGATAGCGGCACCGGGGAGCTGTTTTTT
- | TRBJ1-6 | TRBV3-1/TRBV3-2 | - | CASSRGNPGDNSPLHF | TGTGCCAGCAGCCGGGGTAATCCGGGGGATAATTCACCCCTCCACTTT
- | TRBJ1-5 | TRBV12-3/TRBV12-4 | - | CASSILPRGPQHF | TGTGCCAGCAGTATCCTTCCTAGGGGGCCCCAGCATTTT
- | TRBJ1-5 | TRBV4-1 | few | CASSQSRHANQPQHF | TGCGCCAGCAGCCAATCTCGGCACGCAAATCAGCCCCAGCATTTT
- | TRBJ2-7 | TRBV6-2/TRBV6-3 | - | CASSLDYGLYF | TGTGCCAGCAGTTTGGACTATGGGTTGTACTTC
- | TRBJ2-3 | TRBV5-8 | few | CASSLYQTDTQYF | TGTGCCAGCAGCTTGTATCAGACAGATACGCAGTATTTT
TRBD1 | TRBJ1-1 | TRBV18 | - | CASSAGTVTGNTEAFF | TGTGCCAGCTCAGCCGGGACAGTGACCGGGAACACTGAAGCTTTCTTT
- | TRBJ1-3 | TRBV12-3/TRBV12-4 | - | CASSLSGNTIYF | TGTGCCAGCAGCCTCAGTGGAAACACCATATATTTT
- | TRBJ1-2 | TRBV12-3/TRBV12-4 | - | CASSWTDYGYTF | TGTGCCAGCAGTTGGACAGACTATGGCTACACCTTC
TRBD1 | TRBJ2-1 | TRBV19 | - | CASSPYPRDRGNEQFF | TGTGCCAGTAGTCCCTACCCCCGGGACAGGGGCAATGAGCAGTTCTTC
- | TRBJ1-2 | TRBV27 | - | CASSSKDGGYGYTF | TGTGCCAGCAGTTCTAAGGACGGGGGCTATGGCTACACCTTC
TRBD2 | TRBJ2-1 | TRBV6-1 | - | CASSETFGSGRAQGSKQFF | TGTGCCAGCAGTGAAACCTTCGGTAGCGGGAGGGCCCAAGGATCGAAGCAGTTCTTC
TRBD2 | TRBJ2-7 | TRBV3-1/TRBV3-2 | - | CASSPNSGGGYEQYF | TGTGCCAGCAGCCCAAATAGCGGGGGGGGCTACGAGCAGTACTTC
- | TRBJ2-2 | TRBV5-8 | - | CASSLWQGTTGELFF | TGTGCCAGCAGCTTGTGGCAGGGGACCACCGGGGAGCTGTTTTTT
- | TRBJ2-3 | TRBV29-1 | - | CSVRGRGTDTQYF | TGCAGCGTTCGGGGCCGGGGGACAGATACGCAGTATTTT
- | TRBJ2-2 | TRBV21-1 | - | CASWRVAGGPGELFF | TGTGCCAGCTGGCGGGTAGCGGGGGGGCCCGGGGAGCTGTTTTTT
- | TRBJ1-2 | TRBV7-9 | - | CASSLAWDGLQGYGYTF | TGTGCCAGCAGCTTAGCCTGGGACGGACTTCAAGGGTATGGCTACACCTTC
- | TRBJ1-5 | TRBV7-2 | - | CASSLEDSSPNQPQHF | TGTGCCAGCAGCTTAGAGGACAGCTCCCCCAATCAGCCCCAGCATTTT
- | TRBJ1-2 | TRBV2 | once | CASSEEGDGYTF | TGTGCCAGCAGTGAAGAGGGCGATGGCTACACCTTC
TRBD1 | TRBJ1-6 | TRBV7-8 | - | CASSLGQVYRGRISSYNSPLHF | TGTGCCAGCAGCTTAGGGCAGGTCTACAGGGGCAGAATAAGCTCCTATAATTCACCCCTCCACTTT
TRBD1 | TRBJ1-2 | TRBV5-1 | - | CASSFDRGAYGYTF | TGCGCCAGCAGCTTCGACAGGGGCGCCTATGGCTACACCTTC
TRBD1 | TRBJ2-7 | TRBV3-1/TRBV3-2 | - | CASSQDPRQGARYEQYF | TGTGCCAGCAGCCAAGACCCCCGGCAGGGGGCAAGGTACGAGCAGTACTTC
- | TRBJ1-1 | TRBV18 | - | CASSPSMNTEAFF | TGTGCCAGCTCACCATCCATGAACACTGAAGCTTTCTTT
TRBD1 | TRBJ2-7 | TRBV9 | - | CASSEGQGFHEQYF | TGTGCCAGCAGCGAGGGACAGGGATTCCACGAGCAGTACTTC
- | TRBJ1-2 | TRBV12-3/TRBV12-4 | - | CASLGGNYGYTF | TGTGCCAGCTTAGGGGGAAACTATGGCTACACCTTC
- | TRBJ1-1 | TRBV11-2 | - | CASSLAVVGTEAFF | TGTGCCAGCAGCTTAGCCGTGGTTGGGACTGAAGCTTTCTTT
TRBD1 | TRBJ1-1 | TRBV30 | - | CAWTFRRTGILRTEAFF | TGTGCCTGGACTTTTAGGAGGACAGGGATTTTGAGGACTGAAGCTTTCTTT
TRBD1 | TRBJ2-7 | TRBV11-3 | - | CASSGAGTEDYEQYF | TGTGCCAGCAGCGGGGCCGGGACAGAAGACTACGAGCAGTACTTC
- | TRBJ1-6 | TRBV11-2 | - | CASSLDYNSPLHF | TGTGCCAGCAGCTTAGACTATAATTCACCCCTCCACTTT
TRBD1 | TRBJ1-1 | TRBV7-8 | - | CASSLTRTGRNTEAFF | TGTGCCAGCAGCTTAACAAGGACAGGGCGGAACACTGAAGCTTTCTTT
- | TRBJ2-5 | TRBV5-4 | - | CASSLAGPKGAQYF | TGTGCCAGCAGCTTGGCCGGACCCAAAGGGGCCCAGTACTTC
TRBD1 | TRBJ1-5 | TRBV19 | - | CASSSQDRGDQPQHF | TGTGCCAGTAGTTCCCAAGACAGGGGTGATCAGCCCCAGCATTTT
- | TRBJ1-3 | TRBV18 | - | CASSQDGTGWRRGNTIYF | TGTGCCAGCTCGCAAGATGGAACAGGGTGGCGACGAGGAAACACCATATATTTT
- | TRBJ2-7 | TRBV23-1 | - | CASSQLSLEAATLSSYEQYF | TGCGCCAGCAGTCAACTTAGCCTTGAGGCAGCTACTTTAAGCTCCTACGAGCAGTACTTC
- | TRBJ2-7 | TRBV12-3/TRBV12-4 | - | CASSLLRDYEQYF | TGTGCCAGCAGTTTATTGAGGGACTACGAGCAGTACTTC
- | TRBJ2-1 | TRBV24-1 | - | CATGQAEFLGSSYNEQFF | TGTGCCACCGGGCAAGCGGAGTTCCTAGGAAGCTCCTACAATGAGCAGTTCTTC
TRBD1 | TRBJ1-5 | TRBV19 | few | CASSIVRAGGQPQHF | TGTGCCAGTAGTATAGTGAGGGCAGGGGGTCAGCCCCAGCATTTT
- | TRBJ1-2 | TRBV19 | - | CASSMSPSFGYTF | TGTGCCAGTAGTATGTCGCCCAGTTTTGGCTACACCTTC
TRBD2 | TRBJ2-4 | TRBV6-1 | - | CASSVLAGGIWRNIQYF | TGTGCCAGCAGTGTCCTAGCGGGGGGGATTTGGAGGAACATTCAGTACTTC